The 31 T cell receptor beta chains presented below share a single source sample, sequenced in a study of OX40 agonist ivuxolimab in advanced cancers. The assay was immunoSEQ multiplex PCR, and TCRdb's table has in-frame clones only and misses some. The table has about 93,000 clones, about 90% seen once. The input for sequencing was CD4+ or CD8+ T cells sorted from blood, taken in a trial of the OX40 agonist ivuxolimab. Every receptor here comes from an adult with an advanced solid tumor such as melanoma, head and neck, liver or kidney cancer.

The chain couples TRBV5-1 to TRBJ2-3, with D perhaps matching TRBD2 (6 bases). Deletions cut 5 bases from V and 4 bases from J, with 14 bases between. The CDR3 contains 14 residues. Per the germline V gene, CDR1 is SGHRS and CDR2 is YFSETQ. The chain's CDR3 is CASSHGGESDTQYF. CDR3 sequence (DNA): TGCGCCAGCAGTCACGGGGGAGAATCAGATACGCAGTATTTT.

The chain joins TRBV6-1 to TRBJ1-1; D not certain. Germline assignment: CDR1 MNHNS and CDR2 SASEGT. V gave up 3 bases and J gave up 4 bases, with 12 bases separating them. The CDR3 runs 14 residues. The CDR3 sequence is CASSDGWSGTEAFF. CDR3 sequence (DNA): TGTGCCAGCAGTGACGGGTGGAGCGGCACTGAAGCTTTCTTT.

The CDR3 sequence: CASNAPGARKDEQFF. In nucleotides, the CDR3 is TGTGCCAGCAATGCGCCGGGAGCCAGGAAGGATGAGCAGTTCTTC. The gene calls are TRBV21-1 and TRBJ2-1; the table assigns TRBD2, which was not confirmed against the DNA. TRBV21-1 is given as a pseudogene. This CDR3 has 15 amino acids.

With regard to this clone: This sample also contains other DNA sequences that code for the same CDR3. The chain carries TRBV2 and TRBJ1-2; maybe TRBD1 (5 bases). V shed 3 bases and J shed 7 bases, with 12 bases lying between them. CDR3 length equals 13 residues. Germline CDR1 SNHLY, CDR2 FYNNEI. The CDR3 here is CASSEGGLGGYTF. CDR3 bases: TGTGCCAGCAGTGAGGGGGGGTTGGGTGGCTACACCTTC.

The chain links TRBV5-1 to TRBJ2-3, with D uncertain. From germline, CDR1 is SGHRS and CDR2 YFSETQ. V gave up 0 bases and J gave up 2 bases, with 1 base separating them. The CDR3 sequence is 12 residues long. CDR3 protein: CASSLDTDTQYF. CDR3 DNA: TGCGCCAGCAGCTTGGACACAGATACGCAGTATTTT. Drawing the rest from reference TRBV5-1 and TRBJ2-3, the complete variable domain is KAGVTQTPRYLIKTRGQQVTLSCSPISGHRSVSWYQQTPGQGLQFLFEYFSETQRNKGNFPGRFSGRQFSNSRSEMNVSTLELGDSALYLCASSLDTDTQYFGPGTRLTVL.

The chain links TRBV7-2 to TRBJ2-7; 8 bases are a match to TRBD2. Germline CDR1 SGHTA, CDR2 FQGNSA. Losses at the gene ends were 2 bases for V and 2 bases for J; bases not matched to a gene: 5. The CDR3 sequence is 15 residues long. Here the CDR3 DNA reads TGTGCCAGCAGCTTATACCCGGGACTAGCCTACGAGCAGTACTTC. Translation: CASSLYPGLAYEQYF.

J is TRBJ2-5 and V is TRBV5-4; D perhaps matches TRBD1 (6 bases). This CDR3 region has 15 residues. V was clipped by 2 bases and J by 4 bases, with 15 bases between them. Germline V gives CDR1 SGHNT, CDR2 YYREEE (reference sequence). CDR3 region: CASSLGGPHRETQYF. CDR3 nucleotide sequence: TGTGCCAGCAGCTTAGGGGGACCCCACAGAGAGACCCAGTACTTC.

The J gene is TRBJ1-2, the V gene TRBV6-8; 12 bases are a match to TRBD1. Germline V CDR1 and CDR2: MNHGY, SAAAGT. The junction had 16 bases not matched to a gene; V was cut back by 6 bases and J by 5 bases. The CDR3 is made up of 18 amino acids. The chain's CDR3 is CASSCRIPGQGARYGYTF. CDR3 DNA: TGTGCCAGCAGCTGCCGAATCCCGGGACAGGGGGCGCGGTATGGCTACACCTTC.

The chain links TRBV30 to TRBJ2-2; no firm D call. V gave up 0 bases and J gave up 1 base, with 6 bases separating them. Germline CDR1 and CDR2: GTSNPN and SVGIG (reference sequence). This CDR3 is 14 amino acids long. The CDR3 reads CAWSVNWNTGELFF. The DNA for the CDR3 is TGTGCCTGGAGTGTAAACTGGAACACCGGGGAGCTGTTTTTT. Full variable domain (rest looked up from reference TRBV30 and TRBJ2-2): SQTIHQWPATLVQPVGSPLSLECTVEGTSNPNLYWYRQAAGRGLQLLFYSVGIGQISSEVPQNLSASRPQDRQFILSSKKLLLSDSGFYLCAWSVNWNTGELFFGEGSRLTVL.

V and J are TRBV2 and TRBJ2-7, with a tentative D call TRBD2 (6 bases). Germline loops: CDR1 SNHLY, CDR2 FYNNEI. The CDR3 sequence is 14 residues long. V lost 4 bases, J lost 2 bases, and 12 bases lay in between. The DNA for the CDR3 is TGTGCCAGCAGTGGGGACGGGAGAACCTACGAGCAGTACTTC. This translates into CASSGDGRTYEQYF. The whole variable domain, remainder taken from reference TRBV2 and TRBJ2-7, is EPEVTQTPSHQVTQMGQEVILRCVPISNHLYFYWYRQILGQKVEFLVSFYNNEISEKSEIFDDQFSVERPDGSNFTLKIRSTKLEDSAMYFCASSGDGRTYEQYFGPGTRLTVT.

V is TRBV2 and J is TRBJ1-2; D remains unclear. This CDR3 contains 14 residues. The ends were cut back, 9 bases at V and 4 bases at J, with 18 bases in the middle. Germline V gene data show CDR1 as SNHLY and CDR2 as FYNNEI. CDR3 DNA sequence: TGTGCCAGTCTGAAGGACGGTGGATCCTATGGCTACACCTTC. Protein product: CASLKDGGSYGYTF. Together with reference TRBV2 and TRBJ1-2, the CDR3 gives the full variable domain: EPEVTQTPSHQVTQMGQEVILRCVPISNHLYFYWYRQILGQKVEFLVSFYNNEISEKSEIFDDQFSVERPDGSNFTLKIRSTKLEDSAMYFCASLKDGGSYGYTFGSGTRLTVV.

This chain links TRBV2 with TRBJ1-1; D is uncertain. Germline-derived CDR1 and CDR2 are SNHLY and FYNNEI. V dropped 3 bases and J dropped 1 base, with 0 bases sitting between them. CDR3 length: 11 amino acids. CDR3 sequence (DNA): TGTGCCAGCAGTGAGAACACTGAAGCTTTCTTT. It codes for CASSENTEAFF.

This clone showed up just once. The chain carries TRBV5-1 and TRBJ2-5; 8 bases align to TRBD1. The CDR3 spans 15 residues. The V segment lost 0 bases and the J segment 4 bases; nucleotides outside the gene matches: 5. The germline V gene encodes CDR1 SGHRS and CDR2 YFSETQ. The CDR3 DNA reads as TGCGCCAGCAGCTTGGCCGGACAGGGATCAGAGACCCAGTACTTC. Translated, it gives CASSLAGQGSETQYF.

The chain combines TRBV19 with TRBJ1-1; 8 positions agree with TRBD1. CDR3 size: 13 residues. CDR1 and CDR2 from the germline V gene are LNHDA and SQIVND (reference sequence). V shed 7 bases and J 6 bases; nucleotides not matched to a gene: 7. The CDR3 bases are TGTGCCAGTAACCCCACGGACAGGGCTGAAGCTTTCTTT. The encoded protein is CASNPTDRAEAFF.

V gene TRBV14 combines with J gene TRBJ1-2; D gene unclear. The CDR3 is 11 residues long. Germline V gives CDR1 SGHDN, CDR2 FVKESK. V was clipped by 3 bases and J by 8 bases, with 7 bases between them. DNA of the CDR3: TGTGCCAGCAGCCACGGGGTCGGCTACACCTTC. It translates to CASSHGVGYTF.

The J gene is TRBJ2-7, the V gene TRBV4-2, with D unresolved. The germline V gene has CDR1 LGHNA and CDR2 YNFKEQ. The CDR3 length is 15 residues. The V and J ends lost 2 bases and 1 base respectively, with 12 bases between them. CDR3 in amino acids: CASSQLSTASYEQYF. CDR3 sequence (DNA): TGTGCCAGCAGCCAACTTAGCACGGCTTCCTACGAGCAGTACTTC.

The gene calls are TRBV7-6 and TRBJ2-7; D tentatively reads TRBD1 or TRBD2 (7 bases each). CDR3 size: 16 residues. Per the germline V gene, CDR1 is SGHVS and CDR2 is FNYEAQ. With 5 bases removed from V and 1 base from J, the gap between germline ends came to 18 bases. The CDR3 DNA follows: TGTGCCAGCAGCCAGGGGAGGGCAGGGGGTTCCTACGAGCAGTACTTC. Its translation is CASSQGRAGGSYEQYF.

The V gene is TRBV2, the J gene TRBJ1-2; 7 bases agree with TRBD1. CDR1 is SNHLY, CDR2 FYNNEI, per germline. CDR3 size: 13 residues. The V and J ends lost 10 bases and 8 bases, in that order; junction bases with no gene match: 13. The CDR3: CATRQGGLLGYTF. In DNA form, the CDR3 reads TGTGCCACCAGACAGGGAGGGCTCTTAGGCTACACCTTC.

The chain joins TRBV4-2 to TRBJ2-3, with D hard to call. CDR3 length equals 16 residues. The germline CDR1 and CDR2 sequences are LGHNA and YNFKEQ. Between the trimmed V and J ends, which lost 1 base and 1 base, there was a span of 12 bases. CDR3 DNA: TGTGCCAGCAGCCAAGCGCGCGGTTCGGGCACAGATACGCAGTATTTT. Amino acid sequence: CASSQARGSGTDTQYF.

The chain recombines TRBV16 with TRBJ1-6; tentative D call: TRBD1 (5 bases). The CDR3 has 12 residues. Germline V gives CDR1 KGHSY, CDR2 FQNENV. V shed 4 bases and J shed 10 bases, with 8 bases lying between them. Written as DNA, the CDR3 is TGTGCCAGCAGCCCACAGGCATCACCCCTCCACTTT. This sequence encodes CASSPQASPLHF.

The V gene is TRBV27, the J gene TRBJ2-7; D uncertain. The V gene lost 2 bases and the J gene lost 3 bases, with 14 bases spanning the gap. Germline CDR1 is MNHEY and CDR2 is SMNVEV (reference sequence). This CDR3 is 15 amino acids long. CDR3 loop: CASSLGPQRLYEQYF. In DNA, the CDR3 is TGTGCCAGCAGTTTAGGTCCCCAAAGGCTCTACGAGCAGTACTTC.

The chain recombines TRBV10-3 with TRBJ2-2; 9 positions agree with TRBD1. This CDR3 has 14 residues. CDR1 and CDR2 (germline): ENHRY, SYGVKD. Unmatched junction bases numbered 5, after V lost 5 bases and J lost 7 bases. CDR3 in DNA: TGTGCCATCAGTAAGGGACAGGGTAACGGGGAGCTGTTTTTT. This sequence encodes CAISKGQGNGELFF.

The chain joins TRBV19 to TRBJ2-1; D could derive from TRBD1 or TRBD2 (5 bases each). V was shortened by 6 bases and J by 6 bases, with 18 bases between the two germline ends. This CDR3 region has 15 residues. CDR1 LNHDA and CDR2 SQIVND come from the germline V gene (reference sequence). DNA of the CDR3: TGTGCCAGTAGACTATTACGGGGCAAGGGCAATGAGCAGTTCTTC. Protein: CASRLLRGKGNEQFF.

This clone was observed a single time. Germline and junction disagree at one end, which may indicate a read error. This chain uses TRBV19 with TRBJ2-1; unclear D gene. Germline V gene data show CDR1 as LNHDA and CDR2 as SQIVND (reference sequence). CDR3 length: 16 amino acids. In nucleotides, the CDR3 is TGTGCCAGTAGTTTAGAACCGCGGACGGACTACAATGAGCAGTTCTTC. The encoded protein is CASSLEPRTDYNEQFF.

The rearrangement joins TRBV5-1 to TRBJ2-5; D tentatively reads TRBD1 or TRBD2 (6 bases each). V was clipped by 0 bases and J by 4 bases, with 13 bases between them. There are 15 residues in the CDR3. Germline lookup yields CDR1 SGHRS and CDR2 YFSETQ. The CDR3 sequence: CASSLAIGGGETQYF. The CDR3 DNA reads as TGCGCCAGCAGCTTGGCTATCGGGGGCGGAGAGACCCAGTACTTC.

The chain employs TRBV11-3 and TRBJ2-7; TRBD2 aligns across 8 bases. The V segment lost 5 bases and the J segment 5 bases; nucleotides outside the gene matches: 8. CDR3 length equals 14 residues. Looked up from germline, CDR1 is SGHNT and CDR2 is YENEEA. In DNA, the CDR3 is TGTGCCAGCAGCCCTACAACGGGAGGGGACGAGCAGTACTTC. Protein: CASSPTTGGDEQYF.

V gene TRBV2 combines with J gene TRBJ2-6; 11 nucleotides line up with TRBD1. The CDR3 is 14 amino acids. From germline, CDR1 is SNHLY and CDR2 FYNNEI. Trimming took 3 bases from V and 11 from J; bases not matched to a gene: 3. The CDR3 DNA reads as TGTGCCAGCAGTGACGGGGGACAGGGGGACGTCCTGACTTTC. It codes for CASSDGGQGDVLTF.

The V and J genes are TRBV30 and TRBJ2-5; 10 bases map to TRBD2. The CDR3 runs 19 residues. Trimming cost V 1 base and J 5 bases; bases outside gene matches: 19. The germline V gene has CDR1 GTSNPN and CDR2 SVGIG (reference sequence). CDR3 DNA: TGTGCCTGGAGTGGATCGACTAGCGGGTCTAGGATGGGGTTGGAGACCCAGTACTTC. It specifies CAWSGSTSGSRMGLETQYF. Variable domain in full (rest from reference TRBV30 and TRBJ2-5): SQTIHQWPATLVQPVGSPLSLECTVEGTSNPNLYWYRQAAGRGLQLLFYSVGIGQISSEVPQNLSASRPQDRQFILSSKKLLLSDSGFYLCAWSGSTSGSRMGLETQYFGPGTRLLVL.

The chain carries TRBV7-9 and TRBJ1-2, with a possible D match to TRBD1 (6 bases). The CDR3 loop spans 14 amino acids. Germline assignment: CDR1 SEHNR and CDR2 FQNEAQ (reference sequence). Trimming left V 7 bases short and J 0 bases short, with 12 bases between. CDR3 sequence (DNA): TGTGCCAGCACCTTTGGGACAACTAACTATGGCTACACCTTC. Protein sequence: CASTFGTTNYGYTF.

The chain recombines TRBV5-1 with TRBJ2-1; the D gene is possibly TRBD1 (6 bases). From germline, CDR1 is SGHRS and CDR2 YFSETQ. Trimming took off 3 bases at V and 7 bases at J, with 14 bases between the two ends. The CDR3 extends over 14 amino acids. CDR3 loop: CASSSGQPGNEQFF. The CDR3 coding sequence is TGCGCCAGCAGCTCTGGACAGCCAGGGAATGAGCAGTTCTTC. The full variable domain, with the rest looked up from reference TRBV5-1 and TRBJ2-1, is KAGVTQTPRYLIKTRGQQVTLSCSPISGHRSVSWYQQTPGQGLQFLFEYFSETQRNKGNFPGRFSGRQFSNSRSEMNVSTLELGDSALYLCASSSGQPGNEQFFGPGTRLTVL.

This clone was detected once. CDR3 sequence reads: CASSPPGGVAGQNIQYF. CDR3 sequence (DNA): TGTGCCAGCAGCCCTCCTGGGGGAGTAGCGGGCCAAAACATTCAGTACTTC. The chain links TRBV5-4 to TRBJ2-4; 7 bases agree with TRBD2. Germline-derived CDR1 and CDR2 are SGHNT and YYREEE (reference sequence). CDR3 length: 17 residues. Losses at the gene ends were 4 bases for V and 5 bases for J; bases not matched to a gene: 15. The entire variable domain, with the rest obtained from reference TRBV5-4 and TRBJ2-4, is as follows: ETGVTQSPTHLIKTRGQQVTLRCSSQSGHNTVSWYQQALGQGPQFIFQYYREEENGRGNFPPRFSGLQFPNYSSELNVNALELDDSALYLCASSPPGGVAGQNIQYFGAGTRLSVL.